One sample yielded the 20 T cell receptor beta chains listed below, sequenced in a study of blood T cell repertoires in COVID-19. The assay was immunoSEQ multiplex PCR, and TCRdb's table has in-frame clones only and misses some. This sample has 40,000 to 60,000 clones, with over 75% found just once. Input material: peripheral blood. These receptors came from a woman in her fifties or sixties with acute or convalescent COVID-19.

This chain joins TRBV6-4 and TRBJ2-3; a weak D match, TRBD1 (6 bases). V was cut by 2 bases and J by 1 base, with 10 bases left in between. There are 15 residues in the CDR3. CDR1 and CDR2 (germline): MRHNA, SNTAGT. CDR3 sequence: CASSDNAGGTDTQYF. The CDR3 DNA follows: TGTGCCAGCAGTGACAACGCAGGGGGCACAGATACGCAGTATTTT.

V usage is TRBV7-7 and J usage is TRBJ2-1, with 13 bases aligning to TRBD2. CDR3 length: 16 residues. Germline loops: CDR1 SSHAT, CDR2 FNYEAQ (reference sequence). V trimming: 5 bases; J trimming: 4 bases; junction bases outside the gene matches: 5. CDR3 sequence reads: CASSMGLAGSYNEQFF. CDR3 bases: TGTGCCAGCAGCATGGGACTAGCGGGGTCATACAATGAGCAGTTCTTC.

This chain joins TRBV9 and TRBJ1-1; TRBD1 matches at 7 bases. CDR1 SGDLS and CDR2 YYNGEE come from the germline V gene. With 4 bases clipped from V and 5 bases from J, the junction kept 11 bases outside the gene matches. The CDR3 runs to 15 residues. The CDR3 loop reads CASSPDRDSRTEAFF. The DNA for the CDR3 is TGTGCCAGCAGCCCCGACAGGGATTCTCGGACTGAAGCTTTCTTT.

The chain employs TRBV6-2 or TRBV6-3 and TRBJ2-5; D call uncertain. CDR3 length equals 12 residues. The V end was cut by 4 bases, the J end by 5 bases, with 8 bases between. Looked up from germline, CDR1 is MNHEY and CDR2 is SVGEGT. This chain's CDR3 is CASSLSPETQYF. DNA of the CDR3: TGTGCCAGCAGTTTGTCCCCTGAGACCCAGTACTTC.

The chain links TRBV12-3 or TRBV12-4 to TRBJ1-1; D unclear. The V gene lost 2 bases and the J gene lost 3 bases, with 7 bases spanning the gap. CDR3 length: 13 amino acids. CDR3 in amino acids: CASSLLRDTEAFF. The CDR3 region has the DNA TGTGCCAGCAGTTTACTGAGGGACACTGAAGCTTTCTTT.

The chain couples TRBV5-1 to TRBJ1-5; D ambiguous. Germline V gives CDR1 SGHRS, CDR2 YFSETQ. V shed 0 bases and J shed 0 bases, with 7 bases lying between them. The CDR3 sequence is 15 residues long. For the CDR3, the DNA is TGCGCCAGCAGCTTGGATCCTTCTAGCAATCAGCCCCAGCATTTT. This codes for CASSLDPSSNQPQHF.

Points on this clone: At the DNA level, this CDR3 is encoded by other sequences in the same sample as well. The chain uses TRBV4-3 and TRBJ1-3; D is undetermined. Germline assignment: CDR1 LGHNA and CDR2 YSLEER. The CDR3 loop spans 13 amino acids. V lost 1 base and J 4 bases, leaving 5 bases between the germline ends. The CDR3 DNA reads TGCGCCAGCAGCCAAGCGGGAGGAAACACCATATATTTT. Encoded protein: CASSQAGGNTIYF.

This chain uses TRBV6-5 with TRBJ2-1, with 10 nucleotides matching TRBD2. The CDR3 length is 15 residues. Germline V gene data show CDR1 as MNHEY and CDR2 as SVGAGI. Germline trimming cut 4 bases from V and 6 bases from J; bases unmatched to any gene: 6. Here the CDR3 DNA reads TGTGCCAGCAGTTTAGCGGGAGGAGCGGTCAATGAGCAGTTCTTC. Translation gives CASSLAGGAVNEQFF.

The rearrangement uses TRBV6-5 and TRBJ1-4, with 7 bases matching TRBD1. With 0 bases clipped from V and 5 bases from J, the junction kept 3 bases outside the gene matches. The CDR3 loop spans 15 amino acids. The germline CDR1 and CDR2 sequences are MNHEY and SVGAGI. The CDR3 bases are TGTGCCAGCAGTTACTCGAGGGGGCGAAATGAAAAACTGTTTTTT. Its protein product is CASSYSRGRNEKLFF.

The V call is TRBV30, the J call TRBJ1-6; 9 nucleotides match TRBD1. J was trimmed by 7 bases and V by 0 bases; bases with no gene match: 7. CDR3 length equals 16 residues. Germline V gene lookup returns CDR1 GTSNPN and CDR2 SVGIG (reference sequence). The CDR3 sequence is CAWSVGDRVLNSPLHF. The CDR3 DNA sequence: TGTGCCTGGAGTGTAGGGGACAGGGTGTTGAATTCACCCCTCCACTTT.

This chain uses TRBV5-1 with TRBJ2-5; 10 bases align to TRBD1. Trimming removed 4 bases from V and 1 base from J; junction bases left unmatched: 10. The CDR3 has 17 residues. CDR1 SGHRS and CDR2 YFSETQ come from the germline V gene. CDR3 region: CASSRQGALSSQETQYF. CDR3 bases: TGCGCCAGCAGCCGACAGGGGGCTCTGAGTTCCCAAGAGACCCAGTACTTC.

The chain carries TRBV3-1 (or the pseudogene TRBV3-2) and TRBJ2-7; D gene ambiguous. CDR3 length: 13 amino acids. CDR1 LGHDT and CDR2 YNNKEL come from the germline V gene (reference sequence). V was clipped by 1 base and J by 4 bases, with 8 bases between them. The CDR3 reads CASSQGSKYEQYF. CDR3 DNA sequence: TGTGCCAGCAGCCAAGGTTCCAAATACGAGCAGTACTTC.

V usage is TRBV5-1 and J usage is TRBJ1-6; TRBD1 agrees at 8 bases. Germline V lookup: CDR1 SGHRS, CDR2 YFSETQ. Trimming removed 0 bases from V and 6 bases from J; junction bases left unmatched: 2. The CDR3 sequence is 15 residues long. CDR3 sequence (DNA): TGCGCCAGCAGCTTGGCCGGACAGGGTAATTCACCCCTCCACTTT. It translates to CASSLAGQGNSPLHF.

The chain links TRBV7-9 to TRBJ1-1; D call uncertain. Trimming removed 5 bases at V and 2 bases at J, with 27 bases between. CDR1 and CDR2 (germline): SEHNR, FQNEAQ (reference sequence). This CDR3 is built from 19 residues. The CDR3 region has the DNA TGTGCCAGCAGCCAACCCCCGGAGGTCAGGACTCCCCTTAACACTGAAGCTTTCTTT. Its translation: CASSQPPEVRTPLNTEAFF.

This sequence joins TRBV6-1 and TRBJ1-2; TRBD1 might be the D (5 bases). In germline, CDR1 is MNHNS, CDR2 SASEGT. Deletions cut 3 bases from V and 0 bases from J, with 5 bases between. This CDR3 region has 13 residues. CDR3 residues: CASSEDTNYGYTF. The CDR3 DNA reads as TGTGCCAGCAGTGAGGACACTAACTATGGCTACACCTTC.

Regarding this clone: The junction departs from the called germline gene at one end, perhaps through a read error. The rearrangement links TRBV7-9 to TRBJ2-5, with 8 bases identical to TRBD1. The germline V gene has CDR1 SEHNR and CDR2 FQNEAQ (reference sequence). The CDR3 covers 12 residues. This chain's CDR3 is CSSGTGKETQYF. Here the CDR3 DNA reads TGCTCCTCCGGGACAGGAAAAGAGACCCAGTACTTC.

CDR3 sequence reads: CASSVQRRNGNEQYF. DNA of the CDR3: TGTGCCAGCAGCGTCCAAAGGAGAAACGGAAACGAGCAGTACTTC. The rearrangement joins TRBV11-2 to TRBJ2-7; D unresolved. Germline lookup yields CDR1 SGHAT and CDR2 FQNNGV. The CDR3 covers 15 residues. V dropped 5 bases and J dropped 5 bases, with 19 bases sitting between them.

This clone was recorded a few times. CDR3 sequence: CASSLVSGRANIYEQYF. As DNA, the CDR3 is TGTGCCAGCAGCTTAGTTTCGGGGAGGGCCAATATTTACGAGCAGTACTTC. The rearrangement uses TRBV7-6 and TRBJ2-7; TRBD2 agrees at 7 bases. The CDR3 is made up of 17 amino acids. V was pared by 1 base and J by 4 bases, with 13 bases of the junction left unmatched. The germline CDR1 and CDR2 sequences are SGHVS and FNYEAQ. The variable domain in full, with the rest retrieved from reference TRBV7-6 and TRBJ2-7, is GAGVSQSPRYKVTKRGQDVALRCDPISGHVSLYWYRQALGQGPEFLTYFNYEAQQDKSGLPNDRFSAERPEGSISTLTIQRTEQRDSAMYRCASSLVSGRANIYEQYFGPGTRLTVT.

V usage is TRBV4-2 and J usage is TRBJ2-3, with D uncertain. This CDR3 comprises 16 residues. The germline V and J ends were trimmed by 1 base and 1 base, with 12 bases remaining between them. Germline V gene lookup returns CDR1 LGHNA and CDR2 YNFKEQ. This chain's CDR3 is CASSQVSVRRTDTQYF. The CDR3, as DNA: TGTGCCAGCAGCCAAGTTTCAGTGAGGCGCACAGATACGCAGTATTTT.

V and J are TRBV19 and TRBJ1-5, with a possible D match to TRBD1 (6 bases). Germline V lookup: CDR1 LNHDA, CDR2 SQIVND (reference sequence). The CDR3 has 15 amino acids. V was clipped by 5 bases and J by 4 bases, with 15 bases between them. The CDR3 DNA is TGTGCCAGTAGTCTTCCTGGGGGGGCTAATCAGCCCCAGCATTTT. Protein sequence: CASSLPGGANQPQHF.